This note documents a single TCR beta chain sequence. Naive-designated CD8 cells lacked CD45RO, were positively enriched for CCR7, and omitted terminally differentiated effector memory CD45RA+ cells. This sample was taken from a study of shared clonotypes between healthy human individuals. Whole-study context: A couple of women and three men aged 18 to 49 made up the donors.

The assay was immunoSEQ multiplex PCR, and TCRdb's table has in-frame clones only and misses some. The data contain roughly 2,000,000 clones, approximately 94% of them seen just once; the ten biggest clones take up roughly 1.2%. This CDR3 region has 13 residues. V gave up 4 bases and J gave up 6 bases, with 10 bases separating them. From germline, CDR1 is SGHDT and CDR2 YYEEEE. Input material: naive CD8+ T cells sorted from blood. The clonotype originates from a man between 18 and 35 years old in good health. The chain carries TRBV5-6 and TRBJ2-2, with a weak D call TRBD2 (6 bases). The CDR3 region is CASSPEGAGELFF. The CDR3 coding sequence is TGTGCCAGCAGCCCGGAGGGCGCCGGGGAGCTGTTTTTT. Based on the CDR3 plus reference TRBV5-6 and TRBJ2-2, the full variable domain is DAGVTQSPTHLIKTRGQQVTLRCSPKSGHDTVSWYQQALGQGPQFIFQYYEEEERQRGNFPDRFSGHQFPNYSSELNVNALLLGDSALYLCASSPEGAGELFFGEGSRLTVL.